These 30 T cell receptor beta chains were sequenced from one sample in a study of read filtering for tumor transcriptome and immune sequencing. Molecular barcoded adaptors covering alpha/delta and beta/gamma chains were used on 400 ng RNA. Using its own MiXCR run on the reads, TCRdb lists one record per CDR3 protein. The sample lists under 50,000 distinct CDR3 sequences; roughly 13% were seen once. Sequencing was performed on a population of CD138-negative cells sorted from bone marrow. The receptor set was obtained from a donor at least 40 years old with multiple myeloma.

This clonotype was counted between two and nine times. The CDR3 spells CASSPPRRGGRYNEQFF. For the CDR3, the DNA is TGTGCCAGCAGTCCCCCCAGGAGAGGGGGAAGATACAATGAGCAGTTCTTC. The rearrangement joins TRBV6-2 or TRBV6-3 to TRBJ2-1; tentatively, D is TRBD1 (6 bases). V was pared by 5 bases and J by 4 bases, with 21 bases between. From germline, CDR1 is MNHEY and CDR2 SVGEGT. The CDR3 is 17 residues long.

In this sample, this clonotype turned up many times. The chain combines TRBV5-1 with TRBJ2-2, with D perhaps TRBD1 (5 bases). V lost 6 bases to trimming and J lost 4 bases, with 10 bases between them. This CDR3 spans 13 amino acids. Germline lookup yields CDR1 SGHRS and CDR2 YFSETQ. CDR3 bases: TGCGCCAGCAAACAGGCGACCACCGGGGAGCTGTTTTTT. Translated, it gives CASKQATTGELFF.

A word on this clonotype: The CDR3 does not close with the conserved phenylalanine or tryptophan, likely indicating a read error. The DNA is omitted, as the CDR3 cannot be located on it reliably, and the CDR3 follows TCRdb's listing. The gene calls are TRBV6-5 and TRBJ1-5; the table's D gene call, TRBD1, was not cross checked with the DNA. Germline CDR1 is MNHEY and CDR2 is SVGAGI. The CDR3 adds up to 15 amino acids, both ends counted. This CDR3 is CASSDGTGGNQPQRL.

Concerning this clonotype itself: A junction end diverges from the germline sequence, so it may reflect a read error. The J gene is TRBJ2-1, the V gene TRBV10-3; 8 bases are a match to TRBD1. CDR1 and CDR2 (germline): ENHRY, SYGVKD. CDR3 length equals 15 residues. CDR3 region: CATASGGTSYNEQSF. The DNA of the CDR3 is TGTGCCACCGCCTCAGGGGGCACCTCCTACAATGAGCAGTCCTTT.

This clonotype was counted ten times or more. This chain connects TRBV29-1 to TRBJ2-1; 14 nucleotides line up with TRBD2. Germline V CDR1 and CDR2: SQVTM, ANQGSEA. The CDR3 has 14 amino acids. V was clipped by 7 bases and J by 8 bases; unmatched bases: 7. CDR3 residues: CSGRTSGRSYEQFF. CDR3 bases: TGCAGCGGCAGGACTAGCGGGAGGAGCTATGAGCAGTTCTTC.

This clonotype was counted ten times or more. The CDR3 reads CASSYLSGSPSYNEQFF. The CDR3 bases are TGTGCCAGCAGTTATCTTAGCGGGAGTCCCTCCTACAATGAGCAGTTCTTC. This chain links TRBV7-2 with TRBJ2-1, with 9 bases aligning to TRBD2. From germline, CDR1 is SGHTA and CDR2 FQGNSA. V dropped 6 bases and J dropped 0; count of bases not matched to a gene: 9. The CDR3 length is 17 residues.

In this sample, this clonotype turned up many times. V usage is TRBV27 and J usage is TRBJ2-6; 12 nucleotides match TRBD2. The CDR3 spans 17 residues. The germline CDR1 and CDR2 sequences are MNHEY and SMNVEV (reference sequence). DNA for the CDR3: TGTGACTCACAGATGGCTAGCGGGAGGGGTAGGGCCAACGTCCTGACTTTC. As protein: CDSQMASGRGRANVLTF.

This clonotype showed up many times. The CDR3 loop reads CASKTTGTEAFF. For the CDR3, the DNA is TGTGCCAGCAAAACGACAGGAACTGAAGCTTTCTTT. The rearrangement joins TRBV27 to TRBJ1-1, with D perhaps matching TRBD1 (6 bases). V was cut by 7 bases and J by 5 bases, with 11 bases left in between. Germline-derived CDR1 and CDR2 are MNHEY and SMNVEV (reference sequence). The CDR3 spans 12 residues.

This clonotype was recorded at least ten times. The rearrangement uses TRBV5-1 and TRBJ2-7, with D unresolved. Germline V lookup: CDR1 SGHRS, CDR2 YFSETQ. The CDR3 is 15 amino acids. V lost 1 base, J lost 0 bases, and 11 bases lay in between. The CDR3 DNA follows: TGCGCCAGCAGCTTGAGTTGGTTGAGCTCCTACGAGCAGTACTTC. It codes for CASSLSWLSSYEQYF.

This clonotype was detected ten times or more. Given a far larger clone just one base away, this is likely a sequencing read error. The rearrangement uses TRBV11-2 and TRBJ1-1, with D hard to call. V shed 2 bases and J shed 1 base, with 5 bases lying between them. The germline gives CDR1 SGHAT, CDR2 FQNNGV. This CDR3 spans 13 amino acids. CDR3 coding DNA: TGTGCCAGCAGCTTATCTGAGAACACTGAAGCTTTCTTT. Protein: CASSLSENTEAFF.

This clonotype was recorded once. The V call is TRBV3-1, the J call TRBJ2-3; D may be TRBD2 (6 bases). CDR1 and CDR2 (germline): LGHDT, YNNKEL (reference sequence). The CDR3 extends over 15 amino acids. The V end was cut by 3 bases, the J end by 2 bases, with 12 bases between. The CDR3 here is CASSQAGPYTDTQYF. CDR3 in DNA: TGTGCCAGCAGCCAGGCGGGACCCTACACAGATACGCAGTATTTT.

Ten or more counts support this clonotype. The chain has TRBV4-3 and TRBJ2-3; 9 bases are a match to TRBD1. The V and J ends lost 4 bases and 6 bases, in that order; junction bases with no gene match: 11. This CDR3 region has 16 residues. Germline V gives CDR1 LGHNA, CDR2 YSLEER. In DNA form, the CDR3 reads TGCGCCAGCAGCCGACTAACGGACAGGGGATCGGATACGCAGTATTTT. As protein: CASSRLTDRGSDTQYF.

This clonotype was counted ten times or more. CDR3 amino acids: CASSQAGETQYF. The CDR3 bases are TGCGCCAGCAGCCAAGCGGGGGAGACCCAGTACTTC. The rearrangement uses TRBV4-1 and TRBJ2-5, with D possibly matching TRBD2 (5 bases). This CDR3 has 12 residues. Germline V gene lookup returns CDR1 MGHRA and CDR2 YSYEKL. The V gene lost 1 base and the J gene lost 5 bases, with 5 bases spanning the gap.

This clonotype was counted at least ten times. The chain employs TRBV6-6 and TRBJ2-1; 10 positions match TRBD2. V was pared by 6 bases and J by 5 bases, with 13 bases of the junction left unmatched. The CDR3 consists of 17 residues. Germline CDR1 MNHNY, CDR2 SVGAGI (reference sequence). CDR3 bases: TGTGCCAGCAGAAGCTCGACAGTTAGCGGGAGGAACAATGAGCAGTTCTTC. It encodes CASRSSTVSGRNNEQFF.

As DNA, the CDR3 is TGCGCCAGCAGCACCACAGGGCCAGGGCCCCAGCATTTT. This sequence encodes CASSTTGPGPQHF. The chain has TRBV5-1 and TRBJ1-5; tentatively, D is TRBD1 (6 bases). Per germline, CDR1 SGHRS and CDR2 YFSETQ. V shed 4 bases and J shed 9 bases, with 14 bases lying between them. CDR3 length: 13 amino acids. The whole variable domain, filled in from reference TRBV5-1 and TRBJ1-5, reads KAGVTQTPRYLIKTRGQQVTLSCSPISGHRSVSWYQQTPGQGLQFLFEYFSETQRNKGNFPGRFSGRQFSNSRSEMNVSTLELGDSALYLCASSTTGPGPQHFGDGTRLSIL.

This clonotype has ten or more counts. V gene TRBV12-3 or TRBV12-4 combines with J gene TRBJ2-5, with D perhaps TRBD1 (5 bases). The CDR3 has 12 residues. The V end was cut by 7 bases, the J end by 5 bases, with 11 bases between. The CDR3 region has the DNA TGTGCCAGCAAAGGGGAAGGGGAGACCCAGTACTTC. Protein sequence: CASKGEGETQYF.

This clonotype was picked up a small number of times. DNA of the CDR3: TGTGCCAGCAGCTCAACTAGCGGGCGCACTTTGCAGTATTTT. Translation gives CASSSTSGRTLQYF. The chain links TRBV7-9 to TRBJ2-3, with TRBD2 matching over 9 bases. Unmatched junction bases numbered 10, after V lost 4 bases and J lost 11 bases. Germline CDR1 SEHNR, CDR2 FQNEAQ (reference sequence). There are 14 residues in the CDR3. Drawing the rest from reference TRBV7-9 and TRBJ2-3, the complete variable domain is DTGVSQNPRHKITKRGQNVTFRCDPISEHNRLYWYRQTLGQGPEFLTYFQNEAQLEKSRLLSDRFSAERPKGSFSTLEIQRTEQGDSAMYLCASSSTSGRTLQYFGPGTRLTVL.

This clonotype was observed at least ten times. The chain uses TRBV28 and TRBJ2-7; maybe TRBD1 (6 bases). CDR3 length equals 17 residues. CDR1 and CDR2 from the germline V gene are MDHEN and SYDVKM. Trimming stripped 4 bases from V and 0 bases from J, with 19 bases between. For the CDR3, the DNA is TGTGCCAGCAGTTCATCCAACAGGGTCCCCAGCTCCTACGAGCAGTACTTC. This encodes CASSSSNRVPSSYEQYF.

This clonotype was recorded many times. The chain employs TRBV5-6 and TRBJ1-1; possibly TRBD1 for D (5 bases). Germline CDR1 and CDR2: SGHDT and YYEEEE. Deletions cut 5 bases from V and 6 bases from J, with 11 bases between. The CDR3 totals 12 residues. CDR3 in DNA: TGTGCCAGCAGAGGAGGGGCTTCTGAAGCTTTCTTT. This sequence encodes CASRGGASEAFF.

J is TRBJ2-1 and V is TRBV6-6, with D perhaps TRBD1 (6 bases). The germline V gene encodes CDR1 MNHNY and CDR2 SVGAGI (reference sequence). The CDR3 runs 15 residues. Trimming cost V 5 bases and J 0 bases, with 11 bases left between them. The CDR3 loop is CASSKGQISYNEQFF. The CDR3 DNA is TGTGCCAGCAGTAAAGGACAGATCTCCTACAATGAGCAGTTCTTC.

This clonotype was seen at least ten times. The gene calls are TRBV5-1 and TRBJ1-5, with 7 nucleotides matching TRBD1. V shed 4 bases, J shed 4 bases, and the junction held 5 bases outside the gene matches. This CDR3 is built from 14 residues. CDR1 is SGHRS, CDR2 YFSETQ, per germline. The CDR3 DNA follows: TGCGCCAGCAGCCCCGGGACAGAGAATCAGCCCCAGCATTTT. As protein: CASSPGTENQPQHF. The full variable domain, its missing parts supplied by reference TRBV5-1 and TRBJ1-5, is KAGVTQTPRYLIKTRGQQVTLSCSPISGHRSVSWYQQTPGQGLQFLFEYFSETQRNKGNFPGRFSGRQFSNSRSEMNVSTLELGDSALYLCASSPGTENQPQHFGDGTRLSIL.

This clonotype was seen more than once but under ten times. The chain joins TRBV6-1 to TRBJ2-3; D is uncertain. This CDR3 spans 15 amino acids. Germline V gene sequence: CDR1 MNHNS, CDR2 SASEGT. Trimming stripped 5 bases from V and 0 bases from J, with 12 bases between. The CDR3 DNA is TGTGCCAGCAGTCCCCGGTCAAGGAGCACAGATACGCAGTATTTT. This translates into CASSPRSRSTDTQYF.

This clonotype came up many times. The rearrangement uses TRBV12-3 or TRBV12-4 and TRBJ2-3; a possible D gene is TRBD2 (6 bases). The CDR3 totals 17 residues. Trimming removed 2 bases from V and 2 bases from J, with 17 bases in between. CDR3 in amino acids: CASSLTRWRDHTDTQYF. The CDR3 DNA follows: TGTGCCAGCAGTTTAACACGGTGGCGGGACCACACAGATACGCAGTATTTT.

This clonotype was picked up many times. The CDR3 DNA is TGTGCCAGCAGCTTAGGAGGGGGATGGACCGGGGAGCTGTTTTTT. Protein: CASSLGGGWTGELFF. This chain joins TRBV7-9 and TRBJ2-2; D possibly corresponds to TRBD1 (6 bases). The CDR3 has 15 amino acids. V was trimmed by 1 base and J by 5 bases, leaving 11 bases between them. Germline V gene sequence: CDR1 SEHNR, CDR2 FQNEAQ (reference sequence).

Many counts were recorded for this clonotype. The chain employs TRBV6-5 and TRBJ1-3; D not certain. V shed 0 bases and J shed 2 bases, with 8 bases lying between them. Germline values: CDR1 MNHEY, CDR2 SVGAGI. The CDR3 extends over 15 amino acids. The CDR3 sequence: CASSYSIGAGNTIYF. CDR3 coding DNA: TGTGCCAGCAGTTACTCGATTGGAGCTGGAAACACCATATATTTT.

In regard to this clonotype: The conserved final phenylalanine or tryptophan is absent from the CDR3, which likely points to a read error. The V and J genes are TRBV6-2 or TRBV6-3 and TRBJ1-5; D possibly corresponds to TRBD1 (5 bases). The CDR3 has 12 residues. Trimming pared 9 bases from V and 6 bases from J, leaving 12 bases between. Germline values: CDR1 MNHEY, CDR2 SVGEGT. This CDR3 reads CASSATAQPQHI. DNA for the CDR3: TGTGCCAGTAGTGCGACAGCTCAGCCCCAGCATATT.

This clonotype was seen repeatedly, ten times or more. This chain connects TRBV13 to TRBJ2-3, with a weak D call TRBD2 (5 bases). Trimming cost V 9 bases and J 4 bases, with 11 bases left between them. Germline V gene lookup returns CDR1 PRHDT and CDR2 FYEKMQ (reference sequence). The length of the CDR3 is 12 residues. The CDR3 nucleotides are TGTGCCAGTAGGGTGCGGGCAGATACGCAGTATTTT. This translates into CASRVRADTQYF. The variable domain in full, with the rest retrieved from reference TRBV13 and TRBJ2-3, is AAGVIQSPRHLIKEKRETATLKCYPIPRHDTVYWYQQGPGQDPQFLISFYEKMQSDKGSIPDRFSAQQFSDYHSELNMSSLELGDSALYFCASRVRADTQYFGPGTRLTVL.

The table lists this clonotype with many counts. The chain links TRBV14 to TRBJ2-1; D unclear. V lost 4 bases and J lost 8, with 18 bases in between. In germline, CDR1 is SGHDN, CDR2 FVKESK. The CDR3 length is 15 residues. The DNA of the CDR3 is TGTGCCAGCAGCCCTCCAAGAAGCACCCCACATGAGCAGTTCTTC. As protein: CASSPPRSTPHEQFF.

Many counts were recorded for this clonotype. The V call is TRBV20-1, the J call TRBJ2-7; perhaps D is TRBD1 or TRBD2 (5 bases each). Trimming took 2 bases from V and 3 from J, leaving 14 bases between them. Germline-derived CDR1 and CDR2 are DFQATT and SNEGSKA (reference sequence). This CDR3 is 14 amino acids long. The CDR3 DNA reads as TGCAGTGCTAGAAGGGACGCAGGACGCTACGAGCAGTACTTC. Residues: CSARRDAGRYEQYF.

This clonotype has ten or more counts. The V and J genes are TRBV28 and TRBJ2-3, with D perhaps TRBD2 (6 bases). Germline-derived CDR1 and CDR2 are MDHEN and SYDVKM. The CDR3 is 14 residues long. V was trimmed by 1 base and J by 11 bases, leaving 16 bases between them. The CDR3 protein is CASSLSITAAGQYF. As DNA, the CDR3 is TGTGCCAGCAGTTTATCCATAACGGCAGCGGGGCAGTATTTT.